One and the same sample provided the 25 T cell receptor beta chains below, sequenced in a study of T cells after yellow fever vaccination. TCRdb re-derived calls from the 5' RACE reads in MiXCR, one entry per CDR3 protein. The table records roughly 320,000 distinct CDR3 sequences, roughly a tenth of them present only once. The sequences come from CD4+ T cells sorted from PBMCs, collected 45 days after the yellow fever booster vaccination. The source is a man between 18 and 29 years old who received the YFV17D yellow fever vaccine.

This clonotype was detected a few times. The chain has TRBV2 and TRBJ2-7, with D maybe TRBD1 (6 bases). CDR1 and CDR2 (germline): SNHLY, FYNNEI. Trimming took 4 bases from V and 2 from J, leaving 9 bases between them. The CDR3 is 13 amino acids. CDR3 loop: CASSVQGTYEQYF. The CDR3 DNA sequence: TGTGCCAGCAGTGTCCAGGGGACCTACGAGCAGTACTTC.

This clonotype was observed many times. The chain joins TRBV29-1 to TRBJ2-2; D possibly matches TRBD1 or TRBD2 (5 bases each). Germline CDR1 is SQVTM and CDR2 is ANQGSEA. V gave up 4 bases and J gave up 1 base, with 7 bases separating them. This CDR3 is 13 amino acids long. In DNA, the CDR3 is TGCAGCGTTGGGGGGTTGAACACCGGGGAGCTGTTTTTT. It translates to CSVGGLNTGELFF.

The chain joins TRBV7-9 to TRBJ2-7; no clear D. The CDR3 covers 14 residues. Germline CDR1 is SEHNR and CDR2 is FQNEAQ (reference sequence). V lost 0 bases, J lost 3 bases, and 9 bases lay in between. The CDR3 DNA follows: TGTGCCAGCAGCTTAGCGAGTTTTCGCTACGAGCAGTACTTC. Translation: CASSLASFRYEQYF.

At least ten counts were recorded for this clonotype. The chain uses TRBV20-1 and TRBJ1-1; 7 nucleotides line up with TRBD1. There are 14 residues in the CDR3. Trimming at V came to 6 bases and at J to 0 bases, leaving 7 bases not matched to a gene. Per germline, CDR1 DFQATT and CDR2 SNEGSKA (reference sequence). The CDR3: CSAVSGGMNTEAFF. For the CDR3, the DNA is TGCAGTGCGGTATCAGGGGGGATGAACACTGAAGCTTTCTTT.

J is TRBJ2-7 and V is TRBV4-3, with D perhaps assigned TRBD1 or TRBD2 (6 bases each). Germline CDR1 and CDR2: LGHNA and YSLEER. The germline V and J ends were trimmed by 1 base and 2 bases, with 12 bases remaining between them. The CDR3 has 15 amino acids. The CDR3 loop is CASSQGGAGTYEQYF. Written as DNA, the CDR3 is TGCGCCAGCAGCCAAGGGGGGGCAGGGACCTACGAGCAGTACTTC.

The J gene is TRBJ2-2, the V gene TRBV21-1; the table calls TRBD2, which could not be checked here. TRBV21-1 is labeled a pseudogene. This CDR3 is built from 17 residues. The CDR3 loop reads CASSKIGGAGDTGELFF. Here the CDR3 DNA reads TGTGCCAGCAGCAAAATTGGAGGGGCCGGGGACACCGGGGAGCTGTTTTTT.

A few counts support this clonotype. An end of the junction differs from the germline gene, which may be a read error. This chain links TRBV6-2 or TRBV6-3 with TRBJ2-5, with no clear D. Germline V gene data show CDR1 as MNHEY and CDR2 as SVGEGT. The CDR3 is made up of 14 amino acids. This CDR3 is CASSYSNSQESQYF. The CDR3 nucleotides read TGTGCCAGCAGTTACTCGAACAGTCAAGAGTCCCAGTACTTC.

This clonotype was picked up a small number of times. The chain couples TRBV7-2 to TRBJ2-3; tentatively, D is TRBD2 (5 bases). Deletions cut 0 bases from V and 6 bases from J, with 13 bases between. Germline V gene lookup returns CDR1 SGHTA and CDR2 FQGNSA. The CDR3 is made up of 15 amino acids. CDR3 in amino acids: CASSLAPAGGDTQYF. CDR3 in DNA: TGTGCCAGCAGCTTAGCACCGGCGGGCGGGGATACGCAGTATTTT.

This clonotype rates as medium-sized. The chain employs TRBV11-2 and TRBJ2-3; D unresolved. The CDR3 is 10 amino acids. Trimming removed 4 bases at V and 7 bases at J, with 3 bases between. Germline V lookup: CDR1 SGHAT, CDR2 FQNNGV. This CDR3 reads CASSSYTQYF. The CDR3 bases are TGTGCCAGCAGCTCCTATACGCAGTATTTT.

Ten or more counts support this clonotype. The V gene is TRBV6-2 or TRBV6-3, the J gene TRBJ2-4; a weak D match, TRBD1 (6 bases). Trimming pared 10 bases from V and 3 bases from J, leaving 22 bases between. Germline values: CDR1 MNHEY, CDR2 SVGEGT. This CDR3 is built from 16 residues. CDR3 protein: CATAVRGEGGKNIQYF. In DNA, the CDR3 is TGTGCCACCGCGGTCAGGGGAGAGGGTGGCAAAAACATTCAGTACTTC.

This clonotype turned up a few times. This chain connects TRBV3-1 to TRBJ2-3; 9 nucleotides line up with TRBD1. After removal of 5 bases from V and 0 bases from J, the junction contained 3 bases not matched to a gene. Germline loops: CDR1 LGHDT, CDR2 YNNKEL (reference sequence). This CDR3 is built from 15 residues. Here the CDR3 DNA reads TGTGCCAGCAGCGCGGGACAGGGTAGCACAGATACGCAGTATTTT. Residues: CASSAGQGSTDTQYF.

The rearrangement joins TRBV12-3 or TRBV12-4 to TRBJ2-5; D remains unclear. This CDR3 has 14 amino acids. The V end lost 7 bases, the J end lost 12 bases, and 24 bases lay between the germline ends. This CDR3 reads CASTSLSPPHNKYF. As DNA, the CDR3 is TGTGCCAGCACCTCTCTGAGCCCCCCGCACAACAAGTACTTC.

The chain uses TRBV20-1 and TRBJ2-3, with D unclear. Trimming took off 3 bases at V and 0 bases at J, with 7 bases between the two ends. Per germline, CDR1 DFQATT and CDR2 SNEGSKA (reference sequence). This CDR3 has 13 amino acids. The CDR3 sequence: CSARVPSTDTQYF. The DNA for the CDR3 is TGCAGTGCTAGGGTACCTAGCACAGATACGCAGTATTTT.

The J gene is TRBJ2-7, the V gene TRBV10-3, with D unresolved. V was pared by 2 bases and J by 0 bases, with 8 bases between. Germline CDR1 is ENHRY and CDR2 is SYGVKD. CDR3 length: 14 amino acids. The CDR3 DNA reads TGTGCCATCAGTGAGGCCCGGACCTCCTACGAGCAGTACTTC. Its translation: CAISEARTSYEQYF.

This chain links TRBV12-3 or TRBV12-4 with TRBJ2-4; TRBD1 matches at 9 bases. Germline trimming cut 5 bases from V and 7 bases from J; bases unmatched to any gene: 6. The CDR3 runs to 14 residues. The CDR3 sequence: CASSQYRGRNIQYF. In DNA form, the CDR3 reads TGTGCCAGCAGTCAATACAGGGGGCGGAACATTCAGTACTTC.

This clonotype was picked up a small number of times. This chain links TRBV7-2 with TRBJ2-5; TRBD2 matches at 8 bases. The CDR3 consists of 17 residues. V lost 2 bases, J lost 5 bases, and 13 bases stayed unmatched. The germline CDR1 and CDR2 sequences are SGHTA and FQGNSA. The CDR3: CASSLSVLAGGVETQYF. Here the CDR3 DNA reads TGTGCCAGCAGCTTATCAGTCCTCGCGGGGGGTGTTGAGACCCAGTACTTC.

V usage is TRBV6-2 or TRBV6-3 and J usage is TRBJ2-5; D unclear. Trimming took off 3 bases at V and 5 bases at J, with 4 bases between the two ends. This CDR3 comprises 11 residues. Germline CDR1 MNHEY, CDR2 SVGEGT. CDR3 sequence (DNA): TGTGCCAGCAGTTATCCGGAGACCCAGTACTTC. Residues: CASSYPETQYF.

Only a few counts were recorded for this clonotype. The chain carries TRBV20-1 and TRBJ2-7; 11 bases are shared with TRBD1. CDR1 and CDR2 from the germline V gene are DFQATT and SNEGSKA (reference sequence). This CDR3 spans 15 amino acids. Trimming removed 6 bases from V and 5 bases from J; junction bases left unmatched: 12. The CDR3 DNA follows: TGCAGTGCCGCAACCCTTGGACAGGGGGCGGACGAGCAGTACGTC. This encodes CSAATLGQGADEQYV.

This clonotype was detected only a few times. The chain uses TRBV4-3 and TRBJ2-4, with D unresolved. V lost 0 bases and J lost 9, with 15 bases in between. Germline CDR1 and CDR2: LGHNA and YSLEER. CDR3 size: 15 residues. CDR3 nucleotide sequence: TGCGCCAGCAGCCAAGACTTTGGGGTTGGACGCATTCAGTACTTC. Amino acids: CASSQDFGVGRIQYF.

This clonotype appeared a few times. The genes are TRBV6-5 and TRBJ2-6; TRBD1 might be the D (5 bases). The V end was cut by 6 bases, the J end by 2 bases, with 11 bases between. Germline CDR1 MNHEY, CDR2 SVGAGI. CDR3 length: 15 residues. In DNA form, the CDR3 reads TGTGCCAGCAGAACGACAGCCACTGGGGCCAACGTCCTGACTTTC. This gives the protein CASRTTATGANVLTF.

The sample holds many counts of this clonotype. The CDR3 region is CASSLLAGNAYEQYF. In DNA, the CDR3 is TGTGCCAGCAGCCTCTTGGCGGGGAACGCCTACGAGCAGTACTTC. This rearrangement joins TRBV7-2 to TRBJ2-7; possible D gene TRBD2, 6 bases. Germline V gives CDR1 SGHTA, CDR2 FQGNSA. CDR3 length equals 15 residues. Trimming shortened V by 5 bases and J by 2 bases, and 16 bases separated the two germline ends.

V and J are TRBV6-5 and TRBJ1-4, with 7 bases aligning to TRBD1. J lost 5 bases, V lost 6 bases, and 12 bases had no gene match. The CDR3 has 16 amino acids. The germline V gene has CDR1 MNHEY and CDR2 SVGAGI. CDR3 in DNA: TGTGCCAGCAGACTGACAGGGAGGGGGGGGAATGAAAAACTGTTTTTT. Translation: CASRLTGRGGNEKLFF.

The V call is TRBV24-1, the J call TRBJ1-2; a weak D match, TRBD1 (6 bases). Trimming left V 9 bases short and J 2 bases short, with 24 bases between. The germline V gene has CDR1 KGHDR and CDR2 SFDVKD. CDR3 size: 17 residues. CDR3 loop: CATSEKGGQRKNYGYTF. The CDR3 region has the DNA TGTGCCACCTCAGAAAAAGGCGGACAGAGAAAAAACTATGGCTACACCTTC.

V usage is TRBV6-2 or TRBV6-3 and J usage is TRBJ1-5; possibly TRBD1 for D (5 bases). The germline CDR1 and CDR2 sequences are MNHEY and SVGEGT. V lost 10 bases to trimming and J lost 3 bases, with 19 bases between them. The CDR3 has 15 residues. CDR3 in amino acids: CATTAGGVLNQPQHF. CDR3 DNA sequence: TGTGCCACTACCGCCGGGGGGGTTCTCAATCAGCCCCAGCATTTT.

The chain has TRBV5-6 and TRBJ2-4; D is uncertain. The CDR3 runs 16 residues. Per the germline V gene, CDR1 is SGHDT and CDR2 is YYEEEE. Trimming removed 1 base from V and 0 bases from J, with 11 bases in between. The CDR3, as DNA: TGTGCCAGCAGCTTGTGGGGATTCCTAGCCAAAAACATTCAGTACTTC. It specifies CASSLWGFLAKNIQYF.